The next 29 T cell receptor beta chains were all read from a single sample in a study of siplizumab effects on memory and regulatory T cells (dated by TCRdb to about 2019). Receptor libraries were prepared by the immunoSEQ multiplex PCR assay. Here the immuneACCESS table is served through TCRdb, limited to in-frame sequences with V and J called. Missing clones are a known gap in these copies; in checked studies unresolved V genes cover under half, and the rest lacks a known reason. The sample table contains 100,000 or so clones; only one count was recorded for under 95% of them. Together, the top ten hold approximately 0.71% of the sample. Sequencing was carried out using Tregs sorted from blood. The receptor set was obtained from a human donor in good health.

The chain recombines TRBV7-3 with TRBJ2-3; 9 bases agree with TRBD1. This CDR3 spans 14 amino acids. Germline values: CDR1 SGHTA, CDR2 FQGTGA. Germline trimming cut 5 bases from V and 3 bases from J; bases unmatched to any gene: 3. The CDR3 DNA is TGTGCCAGCAGCCCCGGACAGGGGACAGATACGCAGTATTTT. Encoded protein: CASSPGQGTDTQYF.

The V and J genes are TRBV19 and TRBJ2-1, with TRBD2 matching over 10 bases. Germline-derived CDR1 and CDR2 are LNHDA and SQIVND (reference sequence). V was pared by 7 bases and J by 8 bases, with 11 bases of the junction left unmatched. CDR3 size: 15 residues. The CDR3 reads CASNFRASGRDEQFF. As DNA, the CDR3 is TGTGCCAGTAACTTTAGGGCTAGCGGGAGAGATGAGCAGTTCTTC.

The rearrangement uses TRBV7-2 and TRBJ1-1; D gene uncertain. The CDR3 is 14 amino acids. Germline V lookup: CDR1 SGHTA, CDR2 FQGNSA. V lost 1 base and J lost 4, with 10 bases in between. The CDR3 DNA follows: TGTGCCAGCAGCTTAGACCCGGACCCCACTGAAGCTTTCTTT. Translation: CASSLDPDPTEAFF.

The chain is built from TRBV9 and TRBJ2-5, with 7 bases aligning to TRBD2. Germline loops: CDR1 SGDLS, CDR2 YYNGEE. Losses at the gene ends were 0 bases for V and 5 bases for J; bases not matched to a gene: 7. The CDR3 spans 15 residues. CDR3 sequence reads: CASSVGGGVGETQYF. The CDR3 nucleotides are TGTGCCAGCAGCGTAGGGGGAGGGGTCGGGGAGACCCAGTACTTC.

The V and J genes are TRBV6-4 and TRBJ2-2; D gene uncertain. This CDR3 is 10 amino acids long. V lost 6 bases and J lost 10, with 6 bases in between. Germline loops: CDR1 MRHNA, CDR2 SNTAGT. This CDR3 is CASRRQELFF. Here the CDR3 DNA reads TGTGCCAGCAGGAGACAGGAGCTGTTTTTT.

V gene TRBV5-1 combines with J gene TRBJ1-3; D is unclear. The germline gives CDR1 SGHRS, CDR2 YFSETQ. CDR3 length equals 14 residues. Trimming took 1 base from V and 2 from J, leaving 7 bases between them. The CDR3 nucleotides read TGCGCCAGCAGCTTGACAGCTCCTGGAAACACCATATATTTT. It is translated as CASSLTAPGNTIYF.

This sequence joins TRBV21-1 and TRBJ2-1; the table gives TRBD2 as D, unverified against the DNA. TRBV21-1 is designated a pseudogene. CDR3 size: 16 residues. The CDR3 DNA follows: TGTGCCAGCAGCAGTAAGCCGCGGGAGGGCTACAATGAGCAGTTCTTC. Its translation is CASSSKPREGYNEQFF.

The chain carries TRBV5-6 and TRBJ2-5; perhaps TRBD1 as D (6 bases). This CDR3 is built from 17 residues. Germline V lookup: CDR1 SGHDT, CDR2 YYEEEE. Trimming left V 7 bases short and J 7 bases short, with 29 bases between. CDR3 sequence: CASALRTTTGTGVTQYF. For the CDR3, the DNA is TGTGCCAGCGCCCTCCGTACGACAACAGGGACCGGGGTGACCCAGTACTTC.

This clone is deemed medium-sized. The chain is built from TRBV4-1 and TRBJ2-3; the match to TRBD2 covers 14 bases. This CDR3 is 16 amino acids long. CDR1 is MGHRA and CDR2 is YSYEKL in the germline V gene. Trimming at V came to 3 bases and at J to 6 bases, leaving 5 bases not matched to a gene. CDR3 residues: CASSHPGLAGADTQYF. The CDR3 DNA follows: TGCGCCAGCAGCCATCCGGGACTAGCGGGAGCTGATACGCAGTATTTT.

V is TRBV6-1 and J is TRBJ2-1; maybe TRBD1 (5 bases). Looked up from germline, CDR1 is MNHNS and CDR2 is SASEGT. With 6 bases removed from V and 3 bases from J, the gap between germline ends came to 12 bases. CDR3 length: 14 residues. CDR3 protein: CASRPSQGYNEQFF. CDR3 sequence (DNA): TGTGCCAGCAGGCCCTCCCAGGGCTACAATGAGCAGTTCTTC.

The V and J genes are TRBV2 and TRBJ1-1; 9 bases match TRBD1. CDR1 and CDR2 from the germline V gene are SNHLY and FYNNEI. This CDR3 has 18 amino acids. Trimming removed 6 bases from V and 1 base from J; junction bases left unmatched: 15. Here the CDR3 DNA reads TGTGCCAGCAGCAGACTGATCCTCGGGACAGGGCAGAACACTGAAGCTTTCTTT. It encodes CASSRLILGTGQNTEAFF.

The V and J genes are TRBV28 and TRBJ1-5, with a possible D match to TRBD1 (5 bases). Trimming left V 1 base short and J 5 bases short, with 9 bases between. The CDR3 runs to 14 residues. Germline V CDR1 and CDR2: MDHEN, SYDVKM. CDR3 nucleotide sequence: TGTGCCAGCAGTTTATCACCAGGGCATCAGCCCCAGCATTTT. Translation gives CASSLSPGHQPQHF.

This clone is a singleton in its sample. CDR3 loop: CASGPATEAFF. CDR3 DNA sequence: TGCGCCAGCGGCCCAGCCACTGAAGCTTTCTTT. The chain joins TRBV5-1 to TRBJ1-1; no definite D call. The V and J ends lost 7 bases and 4 bases respectively, with 8 bases between them. Germline assignment: CDR1 SGHRS and CDR2 YFSETQ. This CDR3 region has 11 residues.

The chain links TRBV6-1 to TRBJ2-7; 12 bases fit TRBD2. V lost 8 bases and J lost 0; bases outside the gene matches: 2. The CDR3 loop spans 14 amino acids. The germline V gene has CDR1 MNHNS and CDR2 SASEGT. The CDR3 DNA reads as TGTGCCAGCCGGGGACTAGCGGGCTCCTACGAGCAGTACTTC. Encoded protein: CASRGLAGSYEQYF.

The chain joins TRBV19 to TRBJ2-7; 11 bases map to TRBD2. This CDR3 is built from 15 residues. Germline V lookup: CDR1 LNHDA, CDR2 SQIVND (reference sequence). J lost 3 bases, V lost 5 bases, and 6 bases had no gene match. CDR3 coding DNA: TGTGCCAGTAGTGGGGCTACTAGCGGGAGCTACGAGCAGTACTTC. Translated, it gives CASSGATSGSYEQYF.

The genes are TRBV7-2 and TRBJ2-5, with D possibly TRBD1 on 5 matching bases. CDR1 SGHTA and CDR2 FQGNSA come from the germline V gene. The CDR3 runs to 14 residues. Trimming took 5 bases from V and 5 from J, leaving 15 bases between them. The CDR3 nucleotides read TGTGCCAGCAGCCGAAAATCAGGGTCTGAGACCCAGTACTTC. Its protein is CASSRKSGSETQYF.

The J gene is TRBJ1-1, the V gene TRBV10-3, with TRBD1 matching over 7 bases. V trimming: 4 bases; J trimming: 3 bases; junction bases outside the gene matches: 2. The germline V gene has CDR1 ENHRY and CDR2 SYGVKD. The CDR3 is 13 amino acids. This CDR3 reads CAISGDRDTEAFF. CDR3 DNA: TGTGCCATCAGTGGTGACAGGGACACTGAAGCTTTCTTT.

This chain connects TRBV28 to TRBJ1-2; 7 nucleotides match TRBD1. The CDR3 sequence is 15 residues long. V shed 7 bases and J 4 bases; nucleotides not matched to a gene: 12. Germline V gene sequence: CDR1 MDHEN, CDR2 SYDVKM. CDR3 in DNA: TGTGCCAGCACTCTTGGGGGAGGGGGCCTCTATGGCTACACCTTC. Protein sequence: CASTLGGGGLYGYTF.

The genes are TRBV7-3 and TRBJ2-5, with 11 bases identical to TRBD2. Germline CDR1 SGHTA, CDR2 FQGTGA. V gave up 4 bases and J gave up 5 bases; unmatched junction bases: 9. This CDR3 region has 16 residues. CDR3 in amino acids: CASSSGLAGWNETQYF. CDR3 sequence (DNA): TGTGCCAGCAGCTCAGGACTAGCGGGTTGGAATGAGACCCAGTACTTC. Variable domain in full (rest from reference TRBV7-3 and TRBJ2-5): GAGVSQTPSNKVTEKGKYVELRCDPISGHTALYWYRQSLGQGPEFLIYFQGTGAADDSGLPNDRFFAVRPEGSVSTLKIQRTERGDSAVYLCASSSGLAGWNETQYFGPGTRLLVL.

The chain has TRBV28 and TRBJ2-2, with 11 bases that match TRBD2. Trimming removed 3 bases from V and 6 bases from J; junction bases left unmatched: 9. The CDR3 loop spans 17 amino acids. Germline CDR1 reads MDHEN; CDR2 reads SYDVKM. The CDR3 protein is CASSLTLLAGESGELFF. CDR3 DNA sequence: TGTGCCAGCAGTTTGACTCTACTAGCGGGAGAGTCCGGGGAGCTGTTTTTT.

This clone was recorded once. The V and J genes are TRBV25-1 and TRBJ2-2, with TRBD1 matching 12 bases. Germline V gene lookup returns CDR1 MGHDK and CDR2 SYGVNS. V lost 5 bases and J lost 7; bases outside the gene matches: 8. This CDR3 has 16 residues. DNA for the CDR3: TGTGCCAGCAGTCTTCGGGACAGGGGGCAGAACGGGGAGCTGTTTTTT. Translation gives CASSLRDRGQNGELFF.

CDR3 protein: CASRTGLYSNQPQHF. CDR3 coding DNA: TGTGCCAGCAGAACGGGACTCTATAGCAATCAGCCCCAGCATTTT. This chain links TRBV2 with TRBJ1-5; maybe TRBD1 (5 bases). The CDR3 loop spans 15 amino acids. The germline CDR1 and CDR2 sequences are SNHLY and FYNNEI. Trimming shortened V by 6 bases and J by 0 bases, and 12 bases separated the two germline ends.

A few counts support this clone. The genes are TRBV6-5 and TRBJ2-7, with TRBD2 as a possible D gene (5 bases). The CDR3 runs to 15 residues. Germline assignment: CDR1 MNHEY and CDR2 SVGAGI. V shed 4 bases and J shed 4 bases, with 17 bases lying between them. DNA for the CDR3: TGTGCCAGCAGTTCGCCCGGGGAAAGTAGGTACGAGCAGTACTTC. The encoded protein is CASSSPGESRYEQYF.

A single count supports this clone. The rearrangement uses TRBV21-1 and TRBJ2-7; whether TRBD1, the table's D call, matches the DNA was not checked. TRBV21-1 is designated a pseudogene. This CDR3 has 19 residues. CDR3 in DNA: TGTGCCAGCAGCCCTGACCCCAGACCGGGACAGGGCATGTCCTACGAGCAGTACTTC. Translated: CASSPDPRPGQGMSYEQYF.

The rearrangement uses TRBV9 and TRBJ2-1; D is uncertain. CDR1 is SGDLS, CDR2 YYNGEE, per germline. Trimming took off 0 bases at V and 3 bases at J, with 10 bases between the two ends. This CDR3 is built from 15 residues. CDR3 protein: CASSVADQNYNEQFF. The CDR3 DNA follows: TGTGCCAGCAGCGTAGCGGACCAAAACTACAATGAGCAGTTCTTC.

The rearrangement joins TRBV6-4 to TRBJ2-3; 7 bases line up with TRBD2. The germline V gene encodes CDR1 MRHNA and CDR2 SNTAGT. The CDR3 totals 17 residues. V lost 3 bases, J lost 1 base, and 10 bases stayed unmatched. CDR3 residues: CASSEVAGVDGTDTQYF. The CDR3 bases are TGTGCCAGCAGTGAGGTGGCGGGAGTGGATGGCACAGATACGCAGTATTTT.

The chain couples TRBV28 to TRBJ1-5; possibly TRBD1 for D (6 bases). Trimming stripped 3 bases from V and 7 bases from J, with 13 bases between. The CDR3 contains 14 residues. Germline CDR1 and CDR2: MDHEN and SYDVKM. Here the CDR3 DNA reads TGTGCCAGCAGTTTTAGGGGGGCCAGGCAGCCCCAGCATTTT. Translated: CASSFRGARQPQHF.

The chain recombines TRBV7-9 with TRBJ2-3, with D unclear. Germline V lookup: CDR1 SEHNR, CDR2 FQNEAQ (reference sequence). CDR3 length equals 13 residues. V lost 5 bases and J 2 bases, leaving 8 bases between the germline ends. DNA of the CDR3: TGTGCCAGCAGCCAGCAATTCACAGATACGCAGTATTTT. As protein: CASSQQFTDTQYF. Supplemented by reference TRBV7-9 and TRBJ2-3, the full variable domain reads DTGVSQNPRHKITKRGQNVTFRCDPISEHNRLYWYRQTLGQGPEFLTYFQNEAQLEKSRLLSDRFSAERPKGSFSTLEIQRTEQGDSAMYLCASSQQFTDTQYFGPGTRLTVL.

J is TRBJ2-7 and V is TRBV7-2, with TRBD1 identical over 9 bases. Germline values: CDR1 SGHTA, CDR2 FQGNSA. The CDR3 loop spans 14 amino acids. The J segment lost 6 bases and the V segment lost 5 bases, leaving 8 bases of the junction unmatched. This CDR3 reads CASSPYRGRGEQYF. The CDR3 DNA is TGTGCCAGCAGCCCCTACAGGGGGCGAGGCGAGCAGTACTTC.